The 12 T cell receptor beta chains below come from one sample, sequenced in a study of CD8 T cells in ankylosing spondylitis. MiXCR was run by TCRdb on the 5' RACE reads, yielding one entry per CDR3 protein. The data contain about 350,000 distinct CDR3 sequences, roughly 20% of them singletons. Specimen: blood, either unsorted or a sorted T cell fraction (not recorded which). The source is a male donor with ankylosing spondylitis or in good health (not recorded which).

This chain connects TRBV29-1 to TRBJ2-1; D might be TRBD1 (5 bases). Germline CDR1 SQVTM, CDR2 ANQGSEA. The V gene lost 0 bases and the J gene lost 4 bases, with 16 bases spanning the gap. The CDR3 is 16 amino acids. The DNA of the CDR3 is TGCAGCGTTGAAGACCCCCGACAGAGAGCTTACAATGAGCAGTTCTTC. Its protein is CSVEDPRQRAYNEQFF.

This clonotype showed up just a few times. Its ends do not fully match the called genes, so a read error is possible. The rearrangement uses TRBV12-3 or TRBV12-4 and TRBJ1-1; D remains unclear. This CDR3 region has 13 residues. CDR3 loop: CASSTGWPTEVFF. CDR3 DNA sequence: TGTGCCAGCAGCACGGGCTGGCCCACTGAAGTTTTCTTT.

This chain's CDR3 is CASSIGTGNTGELFF. The CDR3 nucleotides read TGTGCCAGTAGTATAGGGACAGGCAACACCGGGGAGCTGTTTTTT. The rearrangement uses TRBV19 and TRBJ2-2; TRBD1 matches at 7 bases. CDR3 length equals 15 residues. Looked up from germline, CDR1 is LNHDA and CDR2 is SQIVND (reference sequence). Unmatched junction bases numbered 1, after V lost 1 base and J lost 2 bases. The variable domain in full, with the rest retrieved from reference TRBV19 and TRBJ2-2, is DGGITQSPKYLFRKEGQNVTLSCEQNLNHDAMYWYRQDPGQGLRLIYYSQIVNDFQKGDIAEGYSVSREKKESFPLTVTSAQKNPTAFYLCASSIGTGNTGELFFGEGSRLTVL.

The CDR3 loop is CAWSVGRADTQYF. CDR3 bases: TGTGCCTGGAGTGTAGGCAGGGCAGATACGCAGTATTTT. The chain is built from TRBV30 and TRBJ2-3, with D tentatively TRBD1 (5 bases). The germline V and J ends were trimmed by 0 bases and 4 bases, with 8 bases remaining between them. The germline CDR1 and CDR2 sequences are GTSNPN and SVGIG (reference sequence). The CDR3 is made up of 13 amino acids.

A few counts support this clonotype. This CDR3 reads CSVEGQGARYEQYF. The CDR3 bases are TGCAGCGTTGAAGGACAGGGGGCTCGGTACGAGCAGTACTTC. The chain has TRBV29-1 and TRBJ2-7; 10 nucleotides match TRBD1. Germline V CDR1 and CDR2: SQVTM, ANQGSEA. There are 14 residues in the CDR3. The V and J ends lost 1 base and 4 bases, in that order; junction bases with no gene match: 4.

A few counts support this clonotype. This chain joins TRBV27 and TRBJ2-3; tentatively, D is TRBD2 (6 bases). From germline, CDR1 is MNHEY and CDR2 SMNVEV (reference sequence). This CDR3 comprises 14 residues. V was pared by 3 bases and J by 6 bases, with 13 bases between. CDR3 coding DNA: TGTGCCAGCAGTTTGGCGGGGTACAGCGATACGCAGTATTTT. Amino acids: CASSLAGYSDTQYF.

The chain joins TRBV5-6 to TRBJ1-4, with 8 positions matching TRBD1. The CDR3 is 13 amino acids. The trim removed 3 bases at V and 8 bases at J, leaving 3 bases unmatched. Germline CDR1 is SGHDT and CDR2 is YYEEEE. The CDR3 spells CASSSTGVEKLFF. DNA for the CDR3: TGTGCCAGCAGCTCGACAGGGGTGGAAAAACTGTTTTTT.

This clonotype was counted a few times. The CDR3, as DNA: TGTGCCAGCAGCGTAGGGGGGGCGAGCCACAATGAGCAGTTCTTC. Translated, it gives CASSVGGASHNEQFF. J is TRBJ2-1 and V is TRBV9; D possibly uses TRBD1 or TRBD2 (6 bases each). The ends were cut back, 0 bases at V and 5 bases at J, with 12 bases in the middle. The CDR3 has 15 residues. Germline values: CDR1 SGDLS, CDR2 YYNGEE.

This clonotype was detected a few times. This chain connects TRBV12-3 or TRBV12-4 to TRBJ2-5; TRBD2 agrees at 13 bases. The CDR3 has 16 amino acids. V lost 5 bases and J lost 5; bases outside the gene matches: 8. Here the CDR3 reads CASSPGLAGSRETQYF. The CDR3 nucleotides read TGTGCCAGCAGTCCGGGACTAGCGGGGTCCAGGGAGACCCAGTACTTC.

The gene calls are TRBV7-3 and TRBJ2-5, with 9 bases matching TRBD2. CDR1 is SGHTA and CDR2 is FQGTGA in the germline V gene. V trimming: 2 bases; J trimming: 3 bases; junction bases outside the gene matches: 13. The CDR3 length is 18 residues. CDR3 sequence reads: CASSLSPVTSGSEETQYF. The CDR3 nucleotides read TGTGCCAGCAGCTTATCTCCCGTCACTAGCGGGTCCGAAGAGACCCAGTACTTC.

This clonotype was observed many times. The chain uses TRBV7-6 and TRBJ1-5, with TRBD1 as a possible D gene (6 bases). The CDR3 has 15 amino acids. V gave up 2 bases and J gave up 7 bases, with 15 bases separating them. The germline V gene encodes CDR1 SGHVS and CDR2 FNYEAQ. In DNA, the CDR3 is TGTGCCAGCAGCTTAAACGGGGGGGCTGGGCAGCCCCAGCATTTT. This translates into CASSLNGGAGQPQHF. The entire variable domain, with the rest obtained from reference TRBV7-6 and TRBJ1-5, is as follows: GAGVSQSPRYKVTKRGQDVALRCDPISGHVSLYWYRQALGQGPEFLTYFNYEAQQDKSGLPNDRFSAERPEGSISTLTIQRTEQRDSAMYRCASSLNGGAGQPQHFGDGTRLSIL.

This sequence joins TRBV29-1 and TRBJ2-3; TRBD2 agrees at 9 bases. The CDR3 sequence is 16 residues long. The trim removed 4 bases at V and 0 bases at J, leaving 8 bases unmatched. CDR1 is SQVTM and CDR2 is ANQGSEA in the germline V gene. Written as DNA, the CDR3 is TGCAGCGTTGTGATCCCTAGCGGGGCTAGCACAGATACGCAGTATTTT. Encoded protein: CSVVIPSGASTDTQYF.